These 14 T cell receptor beta chains were sequenced from one sample in a study of T cell responses to AZD1222 COVID-19 vaccine. The method was immunoSEQ multiplex PCR; TCRdb's version includes in-frame clones alone and lacks a portion of them. The sample shows 150,000 to 200,000 clones, more than 85% of them seen only once. Material: peripheral blood, obtained on day 0 of AZD1222 vaccination. Source of these receptors: an adult in good health.

The chain employs TRBV6-2 or TRBV6-3 and TRBJ2-3; TRBD2 agrees at 14 bases. V shed 5 bases, J shed 4 bases, and the junction held 11 bases outside the gene matches. Per germline, CDR1 MNHEY and CDR2 SVGEGT. There are 18 residues in the CDR3. The CDR3 nucleotides read TGTGCCAGCAGTCCCGGGACTAGCGGGGGCCTACGAGCAGATACGCAGTATTTT. It yields the protein CASSPGTSGGLRADTQYF.

This chain joins TRBV6-6 and TRBJ1-3; 7 positions agree with TRBD1. This CDR3 comprises 15 residues. Trimming took 4 bases from V and 4 from J; bases not matched to a gene: 7. The germline V gene encodes CDR1 MNHNY and CDR2 SVGAGI (reference sequence). The DNA of the CDR3 is TGTGCCAGCAGTTCGGACAGGACTGGGGGAAACACCATATATTTT. Amino acid sequence: CASSSDRTGGNTIYF.

The CDR3 loop reads CAISAGETQYF. The CDR3 coding sequence is TGTGCCATCAGCGCGGGAGAGACCCAGTACTTC. This chain joins TRBV10-3 and TRBJ2-5; D is perhaps TRBD2 (5 bases). The CDR3 contains 11 residues. Germline assignment: CDR1 ENHRY and CDR2 SYGVKD. The V gene lost 6 bases and the J gene lost 4 bases, with 6 bases spanning the gap.

This clone showed up many times. V gene TRBV29-1 combines with J gene TRBJ1-1; 7 bases are a match to TRBD1. The CDR3 sequence is 14 residues long. The junction had 9 bases not matched to a gene; V was cut back by 6 bases and J by 2 bases. The germline V gene has CDR1 SQVTM and CDR2 ANQGSEA. CDR3 residues: CSVLPGQSNTEAFF. The CDR3, as DNA: TGCAGCGTGCTCCCGGGACAGTCAAACACTGAAGCTTTCTTT.

The chain has TRBV4-2 and TRBJ1-4; TRBD1 matches 9 bases. The CDR3 sequence is 14 residues long. J was trimmed by 8 bases and V by 4 bases; bases with no gene match: 5. Germline CDR1 LGHNA, CDR2 YNFKEQ. CDR3 loop: CASSRGQGKEKLFF. The CDR3 DNA sequence: TGTGCCAGCAGCCGGGGACAGGGAAAAGAAAAACTGTTTTTT.

The chain combines TRBV6-2 or TRBV6-3 with TRBJ2-1, with 7 nucleotides matching TRBD2. V lost 2 bases and J lost 5; bases outside the gene matches: 9. The germline V gene has CDR1 MNHEY and CDR2 SVGEGT. The CDR3 spans 16 residues. The CDR3, as DNA: TGTGCCAGCAGTTACCCCCTAGCGGACCCTAACAATGAGCAGTTCTTC. Protein sequence: CASSYPLADPNNEQFF.

The chain recombines TRBV27 with TRBJ1-3, with D possibly being TRBD1 (6 bases). The germline gives CDR1 MNHEY, CDR2 SMNVEV (reference sequence). The CDR3 has 15 amino acids. The V end lost 6 bases, the J end lost 4 bases, and 16 bases lay between the germline ends. CDR3 loop: CASSPREGVGNTIYF. In DNA form, the CDR3 reads TGTGCCAGCAGCCCCCGGGAGGGGGTAGGAAACACCATATATTTT.

V gene TRBV6-6 combines with J gene TRBJ2-1; TRBD1 agrees at 7 bases. Germline values: CDR1 MNHNY, CDR2 SVGAGI (reference sequence). The CDR3 runs 15 residues. With V trimmed by 5 bases and J by 9 bases, 13 bases remained unmatched. The CDR3 nucleotides read TGTGCCAGCAGTCTCGGGACAGTTCGTCCGACTGAGCAGTTCTTC. Translation gives CASSLGTVRPTEQFF.

In its sample, this clone was seen once. The chain has TRBV5-6 and TRBJ1-1, with TRBD1 as a possible D gene (6 bases). Per germline, CDR1 SGHDT and CDR2 YYEEEE. Trimming removed 4 bases at V and 7 bases at J, with 14 bases between. The CDR3 contains 13 residues. CDR3 coding DNA: TGTGCCAGCAGCCCATCGACAGGCCGTGAAGCTTTCTTT. Translated, it gives CASSPSTGREAFF.

The V call is TRBV5-5, the J call TRBJ1-2, with D hard to call. V shed 2 bases and J shed 8 bases, with 10 bases lying between them. The germline V gene has CDR1 SGHKS and CDR2 YYEKEE (reference sequence). This CDR3 contains 12 residues. Here the CDR3 reads CASSFPAGGYTF. The CDR3, as DNA: TGTGCCAGCAGCTTCCCGGCCGGAGGCTACACCTTC. Full variable domain (outside the CDR3, taken from reference TRBV5-5 and TRBJ1-2): DAGVTQSPTHLIKTRGQQVTLRCSPISGHKSVSWYQQVLGQGPQFIFQYYEKEERGRGNFPDRFSARQFPNYSSELNVNALLLGDSALYLCASSFPAGGYTFGSGTRLTVV.

J is TRBJ2-2 and V is TRBV5-4; the D is unclear. The CDR3 spans 14 residues. Germline V gives CDR1 SGHNT, CDR2 YYREEE (reference sequence). Trimming shortened V by 1 base and J by 5 bases, and 9 bases separated the two germline ends. CDR3 DNA sequence: TGTGCCAGCAGCTTGCGCGACGGTACCGGGGAGCTGTTTTTT. Its protein product is CASSLRDGTGELFF. The entire variable domain, with the rest obtained from reference TRBV5-4 and TRBJ2-2, is as follows: ETGVTQSPTHLIKTRGQQVTLRCSSQSGHNTVSWYQQALGQGPQFIFQYYREEENGRGNFPPRFSGLQFPNYSSELNVNALELDDSALYLCASSLRDGTGELFFGEGSRLTVL.

The gene calls are TRBV11-2 and TRBJ2-5, with D unclear. CDR3 length: 14 amino acids. Germline V gene lookup returns CDR1 SGHAT and CDR2 FQNNGV. The V and J ends lost 6 bases and 1 base respectively, with 12 bases between them. CDR3 amino acids: CASSLHLAQETQYF. In DNA form, the CDR3 reads TGTGCCAGCAGTTTACACCTTGCCCAAGAGACCCAGTACTTC.

The chain employs TRBV30 and TRBJ1-6; 9 nucleotides line up with TRBD1. The trim removed 4 bases at V and 10 bases at J, leaving 5 bases unmatched. The CDR3 runs to 13 residues. Germline V gives CDR1 GTSNPN, CDR2 SVGIG (reference sequence). The CDR3 bases are TGTGCCTGGAATTACAGGGGGCAATCACCCCTCCACTTT. Residues: CAWNYRGQSPLHF.

V and J are TRBV4-1 and TRBJ2-3; D perhaps matches TRBD2 (6 bases). Germline V CDR1 and CDR2: MGHRA, YSYEKL. Trimming cost V 2 bases and J 1 base, with 16 bases left between them. CDR3 length: 17 amino acids. CDR3 in DNA: TGCGCCAGCAGCCAACGGGGGTCTGAGCCCCGCACAGATACGCAGTATTTT. Translating it yields CASSQRGSEPRTDTQYF.